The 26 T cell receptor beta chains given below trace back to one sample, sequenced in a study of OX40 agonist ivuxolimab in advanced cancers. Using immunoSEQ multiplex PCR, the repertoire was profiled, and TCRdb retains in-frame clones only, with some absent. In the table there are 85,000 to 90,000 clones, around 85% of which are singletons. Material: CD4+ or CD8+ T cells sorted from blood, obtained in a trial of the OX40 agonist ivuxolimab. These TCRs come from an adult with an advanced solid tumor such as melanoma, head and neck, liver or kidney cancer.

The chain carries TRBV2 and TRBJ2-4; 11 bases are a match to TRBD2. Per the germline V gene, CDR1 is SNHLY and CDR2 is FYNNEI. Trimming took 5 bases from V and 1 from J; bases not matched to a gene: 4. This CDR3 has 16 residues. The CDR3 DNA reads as TGTGCCAGCAGTACTAGCGGGAGTAGGGCCAAAAACATTCAGTACTTC. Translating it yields CASSTSGSRAKNIQYF.

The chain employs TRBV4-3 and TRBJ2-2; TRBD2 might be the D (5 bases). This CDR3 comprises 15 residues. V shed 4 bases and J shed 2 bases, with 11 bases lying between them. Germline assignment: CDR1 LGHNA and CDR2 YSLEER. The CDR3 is CASSLEADNTGELFF. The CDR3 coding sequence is TGCGCCAGCAGCCTGGAGGCAGACAACACCGGGGAGCTGTTTTTT.

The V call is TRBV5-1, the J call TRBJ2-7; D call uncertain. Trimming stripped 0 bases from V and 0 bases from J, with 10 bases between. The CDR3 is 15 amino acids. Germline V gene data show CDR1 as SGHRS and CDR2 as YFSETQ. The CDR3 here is CASSLGADSSYEQYV. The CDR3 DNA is TGCGCCAGCAGCTTGGGGGCGGATAGCTCCTACGAGCAGTACGTC.

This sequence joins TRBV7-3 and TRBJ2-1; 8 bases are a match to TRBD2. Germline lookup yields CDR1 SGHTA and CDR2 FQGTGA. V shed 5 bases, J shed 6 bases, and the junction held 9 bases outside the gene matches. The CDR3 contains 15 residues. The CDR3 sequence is CASSPSGGRINEQFF. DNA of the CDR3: TGTGCCAGCAGCCCCTCGGGGGGGCGAATCAATGAGCAGTTCTTC.

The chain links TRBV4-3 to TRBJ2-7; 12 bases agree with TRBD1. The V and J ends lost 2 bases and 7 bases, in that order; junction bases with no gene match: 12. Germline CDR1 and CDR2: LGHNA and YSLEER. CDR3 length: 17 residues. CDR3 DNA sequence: TGCGCCAGCAGCCAATTCCCCGTGGGACAGGGGGCCGTGGAGCAGTACTTC. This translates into CASSQFPVGQGAVEQYF.

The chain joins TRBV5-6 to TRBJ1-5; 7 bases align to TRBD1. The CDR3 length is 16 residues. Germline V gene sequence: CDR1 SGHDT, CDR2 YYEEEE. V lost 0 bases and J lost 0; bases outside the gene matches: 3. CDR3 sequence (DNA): TGTGCCAGCAGCTTGGCCAGGGGGTATAGCAATCAGCCCCAGCATTTT. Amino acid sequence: CASSLARGYSNQPQHF.

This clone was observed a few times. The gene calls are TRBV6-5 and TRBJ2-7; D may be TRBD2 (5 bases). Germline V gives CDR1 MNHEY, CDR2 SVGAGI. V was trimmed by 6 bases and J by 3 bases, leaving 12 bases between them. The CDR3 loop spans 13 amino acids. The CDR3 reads CASSRRDFYEQYF. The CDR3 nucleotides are TGTGCCAGCAGCCGACGGGATTTCTACGAGCAGTACTTC.

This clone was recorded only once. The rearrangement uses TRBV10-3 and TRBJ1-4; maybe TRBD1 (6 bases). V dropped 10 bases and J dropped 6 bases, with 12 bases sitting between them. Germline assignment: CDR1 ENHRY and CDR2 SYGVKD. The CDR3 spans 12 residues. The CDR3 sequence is CATRGGDEKLFF. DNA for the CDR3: TGTGCCACCAGGGGAGGAGATGAAAAACTGTTTTTT.

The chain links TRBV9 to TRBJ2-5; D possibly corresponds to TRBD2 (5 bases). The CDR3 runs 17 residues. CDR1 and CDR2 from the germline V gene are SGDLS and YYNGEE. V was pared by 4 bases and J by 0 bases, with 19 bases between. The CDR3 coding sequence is TGTGCCAGCAGCTACGGGATCCAAGCCTCCTACCAAGAGACCCAGTACTTC. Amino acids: CASSYGIQASYQETQYF. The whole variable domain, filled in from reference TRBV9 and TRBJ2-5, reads DSGVTQTPKHLITATGQRVTLRCSPRSGDLSVYWYQQSLDQGLQFLIQYYNGEERAKGNILERFSAQQFPDLHSELNLSSLELGDSALYFCASSYGIQASYQETQYFGPGTRLLVL.

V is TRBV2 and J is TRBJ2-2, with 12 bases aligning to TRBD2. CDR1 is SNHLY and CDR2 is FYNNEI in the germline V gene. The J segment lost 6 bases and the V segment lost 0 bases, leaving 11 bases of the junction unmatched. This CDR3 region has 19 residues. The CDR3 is CASSEAEGLAGLPSGELFF. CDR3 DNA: TGTGCCAGCAGTGAAGCGGAAGGACTAGCGGGGTTACCGTCCGGGGAGCTGTTTTTT.

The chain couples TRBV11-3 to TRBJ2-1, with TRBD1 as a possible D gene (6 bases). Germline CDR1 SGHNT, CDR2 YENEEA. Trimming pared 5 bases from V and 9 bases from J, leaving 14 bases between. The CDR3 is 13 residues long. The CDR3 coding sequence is TGTGCCAGCAGCGCAACAGGGATGGGTGAGCAGTTCTTC. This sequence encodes CASSATGMGEQFF.

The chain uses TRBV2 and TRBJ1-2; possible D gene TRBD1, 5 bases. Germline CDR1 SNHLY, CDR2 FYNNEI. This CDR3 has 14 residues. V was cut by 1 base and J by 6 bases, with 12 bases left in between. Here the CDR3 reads CASSEEGGEHGYTF. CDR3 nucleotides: TGTGCCAGCAGTGAAGAAGGAGGGGAGCATGGCTACACCTTC. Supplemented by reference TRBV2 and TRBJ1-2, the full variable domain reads EPEVTQTPSHQVTQMGQEVILRCVPISNHLYFYWYRQILGQKVEFLVSFYNNEISEKSEIFDDQFSVERPDGSNFTLKIRSTKLEDSAMYFCASSEEGGEHGYTFGSGTRLTVV.

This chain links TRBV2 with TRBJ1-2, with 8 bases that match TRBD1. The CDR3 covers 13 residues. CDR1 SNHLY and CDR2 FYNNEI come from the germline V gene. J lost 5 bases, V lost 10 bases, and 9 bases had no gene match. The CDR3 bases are TGTGCCACCACGACAGGGGAGCCGTATGGCTACACCTTC. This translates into CATTTGEPYGYTF.

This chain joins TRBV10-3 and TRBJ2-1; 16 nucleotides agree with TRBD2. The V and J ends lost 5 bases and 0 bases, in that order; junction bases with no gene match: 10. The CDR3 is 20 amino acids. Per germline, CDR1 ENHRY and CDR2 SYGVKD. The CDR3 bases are TGTGCCATCAGTTCCGATGGGACTAGCGGGAGGGTCCTCTCCTACAATGAGCAGTTCTTC. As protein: CAISSDGTSGRVLSYNEQFF.

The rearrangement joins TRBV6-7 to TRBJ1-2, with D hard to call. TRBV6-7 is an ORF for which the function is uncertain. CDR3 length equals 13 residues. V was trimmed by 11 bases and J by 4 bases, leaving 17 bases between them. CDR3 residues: CAPSPGEGYGYTF. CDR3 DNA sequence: TGTGCCCCCTCCCCTGGTGAAGGCTATGGCTACACCTTC.

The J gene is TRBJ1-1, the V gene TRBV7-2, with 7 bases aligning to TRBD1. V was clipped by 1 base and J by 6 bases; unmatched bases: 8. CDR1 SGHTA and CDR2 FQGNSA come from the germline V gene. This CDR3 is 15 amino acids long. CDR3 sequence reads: CASSLGQGRLAEAFF. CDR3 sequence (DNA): TGTGCCAGCAGCTTAGGACAGGGTAGGCTGGCTGAAGCTTTCTTT.

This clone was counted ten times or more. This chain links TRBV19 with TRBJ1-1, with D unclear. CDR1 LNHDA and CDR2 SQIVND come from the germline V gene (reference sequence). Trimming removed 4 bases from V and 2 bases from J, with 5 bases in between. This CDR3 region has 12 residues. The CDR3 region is CASSTINTEAFF. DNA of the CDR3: TGTGCCAGTAGTACGATTAACACTGAAGCTTTCTTT.

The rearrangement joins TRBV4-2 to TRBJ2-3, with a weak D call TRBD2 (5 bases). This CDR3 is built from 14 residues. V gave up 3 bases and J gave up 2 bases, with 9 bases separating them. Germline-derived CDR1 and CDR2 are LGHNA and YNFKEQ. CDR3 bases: TGTGCCAGCAGCCAGAGGGAAACCACAGATACGCAGTATTTT. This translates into CASSQRETTDTQYF.

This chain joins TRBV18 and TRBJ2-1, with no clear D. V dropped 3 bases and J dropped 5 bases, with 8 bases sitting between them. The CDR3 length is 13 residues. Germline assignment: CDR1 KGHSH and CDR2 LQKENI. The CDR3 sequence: CASSPNHNNEQFF. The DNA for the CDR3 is TGTGCCAGCTCACCTAACCATAACAATGAGCAGTTCTTC.

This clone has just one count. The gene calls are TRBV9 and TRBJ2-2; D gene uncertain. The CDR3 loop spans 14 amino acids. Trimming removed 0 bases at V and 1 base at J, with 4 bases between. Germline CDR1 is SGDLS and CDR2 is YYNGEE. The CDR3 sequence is CASSVVGNTGELFF. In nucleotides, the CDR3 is TGTGCCAGCAGCGTAGTGGGGAACACCGGGGAGCTGTTTTTT.

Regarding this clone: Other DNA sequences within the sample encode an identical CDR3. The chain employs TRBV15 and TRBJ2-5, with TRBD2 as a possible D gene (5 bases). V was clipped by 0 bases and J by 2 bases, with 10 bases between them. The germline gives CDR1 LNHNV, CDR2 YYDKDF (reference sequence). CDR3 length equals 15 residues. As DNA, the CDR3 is TGTGCCACCAGCAGAGATCGGGGTCGGCAAGAGACCCAGTACTTC. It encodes CATSRDRGRQETQYF.

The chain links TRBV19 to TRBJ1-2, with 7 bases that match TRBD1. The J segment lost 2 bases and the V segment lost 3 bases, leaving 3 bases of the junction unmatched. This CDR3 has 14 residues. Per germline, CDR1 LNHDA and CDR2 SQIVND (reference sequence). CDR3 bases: TGTGCCAGTAGTATGACAGGGCGGAACTATGGCTACACCTTC. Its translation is CASSMTGRNYGYTF.

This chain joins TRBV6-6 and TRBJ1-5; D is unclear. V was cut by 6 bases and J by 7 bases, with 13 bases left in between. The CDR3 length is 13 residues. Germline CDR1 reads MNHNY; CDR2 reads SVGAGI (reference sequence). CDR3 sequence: CASSLQDGQPQHF. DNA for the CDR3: TGTGCCAGCAGCCTCCAGGACGGACAGCCCCAGCATTTT.

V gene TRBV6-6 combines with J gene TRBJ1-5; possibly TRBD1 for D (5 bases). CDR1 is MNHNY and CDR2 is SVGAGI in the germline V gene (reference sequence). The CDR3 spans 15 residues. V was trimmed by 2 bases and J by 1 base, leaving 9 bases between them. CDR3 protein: CASSYGGNSNQPQHF. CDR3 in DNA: TGTGCCAGCAGTTACGGGGGTAACAGCAATCAGCCCCAGCATTTT.

CDR3 sequence (DNA): TGTGCCAGCATCGAGAGACTGGGGCAGTTCTTC. Translated: CASIERLGQFF. The genes are TRBV2 and TRBJ2-1; D not resolved. This CDR3 comprises 11 residues. Trimming took 7 bases from V and 12 from J, leaving 13 bases between them. Germline V CDR1 and CDR2: SNHLY, FYNNEI.

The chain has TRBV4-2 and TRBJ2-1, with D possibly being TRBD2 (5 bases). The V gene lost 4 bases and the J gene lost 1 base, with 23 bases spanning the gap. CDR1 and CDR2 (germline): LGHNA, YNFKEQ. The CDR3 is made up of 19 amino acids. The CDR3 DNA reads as TGTGCCAGCAGCCCCTTGGCGGGCGCTGACCCCGTTTCCTACAATGAGCAGTTCTTC. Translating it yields CASSPLAGADPVSYNEQFF.